This passage covers 18 T cell receptor beta chains from one sample sequenced in a study of cytomegalovirus exposure and HLA in healthy donors (dated by TCRdb to between 2016 and 2019). Libraries were made using the immunoSEQ multiplex PCR assay. For the multiplex PCR, a mixture combining 60 forward primers for TCR Vbeta segments and 13 reverse primers for TCR Jbeta segments was used. This is the immuneACCESS table as TCRdb keeps it, with only in-frame sequences that have V and J called. A part of the clones is gone; compared with another copy, unresolved V genes explain less than half, and the rest is unexplained. This sample holds about 140,000 clones; approximately 87% were observed only once. 1.5% to 1.7% of the sample goes to the ten largest clones. The sample taken for sequencing was PBMCs. The receptors were sampled from a man aged 35 to 55 in good health and CMV-seronegative.

The gene calls are TRBV2 and TRBJ2-7; 7 positions agree with TRBD1. CDR1 is SNHLY and CDR2 is FYNNEI in the germline V gene. The CDR3 contains 16 residues. The V segment lost 3 bases and the J segment 3 bases; nucleotides outside the gene matches: 11. The CDR3 DNA sequence: TGTGCCAGCAGTGACAAGGGCCGGGACAGAAGCTACGAGCAGTACTTC. Residues: CASSDKGRDRSYEQYF.

The chain couples TRBV2 to TRBJ1-6; D call uncertain. Germline CDR1 and CDR2: SNHLY and FYNNEI. CDR3 length: 16 residues. V was trimmed by 4 bases and J by 0 bases, leaving 10 bases between them. The chain's CDR3 is CASSGGISSYNSPLHF. The CDR3 DNA follows: TGTGCCAGCAGTGGAGGGATTAGCTCCTATAATTCACCCCTCCACTTT.

This rearrangement joins TRBV19 to TRBJ2-5, with unresolved D. The V gene's germline CDR1 is LNHDA and CDR2 SQIVND (reference sequence). Trimming took off 4 bases at V and 4 bases at J, with 4 bases between the two ends. The CDR3 is 11 residues long. The CDR3 loop reads CASSTRETQYF. The CDR3 DNA reads as TGTGCCAGTAGTACCAGAGAGACCCAGTACTTC.

This rearrangement joins TRBV10-3 to TRBJ2-3; D unclear. This CDR3 spans 13 amino acids. Between the trimmed V and J ends, which lost 6 bases and 0 bases, there was a span of 7 bases. Germline CDR1 ENHRY, CDR2 SYGVKD. CDR3 sequence: CAISPRSTDTQYF. The CDR3 nucleotides are TGTGCCATCAGCCCCCGGAGCACAGATACGCAGTATTTT.

This chain joins TRBV5-1 and TRBJ1-2; 10 positions agree with TRBD1. This CDR3 contains 16 residues. Germline-derived CDR1 and CDR2 are SGHRS and YFSETQ. V lost 4 bases, J lost 7 bases, and 13 bases stayed unmatched. The CDR3 loop reads CASSPDRGRVEGGYTF. CDR3 nucleotide sequence: TGCGCCAGCAGCCCAGACAGGGGGCGGGTGGAGGGTGGCTACACCTTC. Combining the CDR3 with reference TRBV5-1 and TRBJ1-2 gives the whole variable domain KAGVTQTPRYLIKTRGQQVTLSCSPISGHRSVSWYQQTPGQGLQFLFEYFSETQRNKGNFPGRFSGRQFSNSRSEMNVSTLELGDSALYLCASSPDRGRVEGGYTFGSGTRLTVV.

This clone appeared once. V is TRBV5-1 and J is TRBJ1-6; D uncertain. The germline V gene has CDR1 SGHRS and CDR2 YFSETQ. The CDR3 length is 15 residues. V lost 4 bases and J 9 bases, leaving 17 bases between the germline ends. CDR3 protein: CASSPDGVQLSPLHF. CDR3 coding DNA: TGCGCCAGCAGCCCGGACGGGGTTCAACTTTCACCCCTCCACTTT.

At least ten counts were recorded for this clone. The chain is built from TRBV5-1 and TRBJ2-1; 13 bases are a match to TRBD2. The trim removed 5 bases at V and 5 bases at J, leaving 4 bases unmatched. Germline CDR1 reads SGHRS; CDR2 reads YFSETQ. The length of the CDR3 is 15 residues. The DNA of the CDR3 is TGCGCCAGCAGTCACGGACTAGCGGGGGACAATGAGCAGTTCTTC. Translating gives CASSHGLAGDNEQFF.

The chain joins TRBV19 to TRBJ2-7, with D hard to call. There are 15 residues in the CDR3. Looked up from germline, CDR1 is LNHDA and CDR2 is SQIVND (reference sequence). V lost 1 base to trimming and J lost 0 bases, with 10 bases between them. CDR3 loop: CASSIAGGFSYEQYF. DNA for the CDR3: TGTGCCAGTAGTATAGCTGGCGGTTTCTCCTACGAGCAGTACTTC. Full variable domain (remainder filled in from reference TRBV19 and TRBJ2-7): DGGITQSPKYLFRKEGQNVTLSCEQNLNHDAMYWYRQDPGQGLRLIYYSQIVNDFQKGDIAEGYSVSREKKESFPLTVTSAQKNPTAFYLCASSIAGGFSYEQYFGPGTRLTVT.

This clone has just a few counts. The J gene is TRBJ2-2, the V gene TRBV6-5; 10 nucleotides agree with TRBD1. V was pared by 6 bases and J by 7 bases, with 8 bases of the junction left unmatched. The CDR3 runs 15 residues. Germline CDR1 and CDR2: MNHEY and SVGAGI. The CDR3, as DNA: TGTGCCAGCAGCGAGTCGACAGGGGGCCACGGGGAGCTGTTTTTT. Translated, it gives CASSESTGGHGELFF.

The rearrangement links TRBV19 to TRBJ1-1; D unresolved. Germline loops: CDR1 LNHDA, CDR2 SQIVND (reference sequence). This CDR3 region has 13 residues. V was shortened by 5 bases and J by 4 bases, with 11 bases between the two germline ends. The CDR3 bases are TGTGCCAGTAGTGGAGGCTTGGGCACTGAAGCTTTCTTT. It specifies CASSGGLGTEAFF. The full variable domain, rest sourced from reference TRBV19 and TRBJ1-1, is DGGITQSPKYLFRKEGQNVTLSCEQNLNHDAMYWYRQDPGQGLRLIYYSQIVNDFQKGDIAEGYSVSREKKESFPLTVTSAQKNPTAFYLCASSGGLGTEAFFGQGTRLTVV.

In nucleotides, the CDR3 is TGTGCCAGCAGTTACCTTGCGGGGGAAAGCACAGATACGCAGTATTTT. This encodes CASSYLAGESTDTQYF. The chain joins TRBV6-5 to TRBJ2-3; 7 bases agree with TRBD2. J gave up 0 bases and V 2 bases, and 5 bases lay outside the gene matches. CDR1 and CDR2 from the germline V gene are MNHEY and SVGAGI. CDR3 size: 16 residues.

About this clone: Sequence at one end of the junction differs from germline and may be a read error. The chain links TRBV7-7 to TRBJ2-5, with 11 bases aligning to TRBD1. The V gene's germline CDR1 is SSHAT and CDR2 FNYEAQ (reference sequence). The CDR3 has 14 amino acids. This CDR3 reads CASSLGQGAETQYF. CDR3 in DNA: TGTGCTAGCAGCTTAGGACAGGGGGCTGAGACCCAGTACTTC. The variable domain in full, with the rest retrieved from reference TRBV7-7 and TRBJ2-5, is GAGVSQSPRYKVTKRGQDVTLRCDPISSHATLYWYQQALGQGPEFLTYFNYEAQPDKSGLPSDRFSAERPEGSISTLTIQRTEQRDSAMYRCASSLGQGAETQYFGPGTRLLVL.

This clone was seen once. V usage is TRBV15 and J usage is TRBJ2-1; no firm D call. The germline V gene encodes CDR1 LNHNV and CDR2 YYDKDF (reference sequence). The CDR3 is made up of 15 amino acids. Trimming removed 3 bases at V and 0 bases at J, with 9 bases between. The CDR3 protein is CATSRVESSYNEQFF. The CDR3, as DNA: TGTGCCACCAGCAGGGTTGAGAGCTCCTACAATGAGCAGTTCTTC.

This clone has more than one count but fewer than ten. The chain employs TRBV18 and TRBJ1-3; D is unresolved. Germline CDR1 reads KGHSH; CDR2 reads LQKENI. V lost 2 bases, J lost 4 bases, and 9 bases lay in between. This CDR3 is built from 14 residues. CDR3 residues: CASSPDLAGNTIYF. DNA of the CDR3: TGTGCCAGCTCACCAGATCTTGCGGGAAACACCATATATTTT.

The rearrangement joins TRBV5-1 to TRBJ2-7; 8 nucleotides line up with TRBD2. CDR1 is SGHRS, CDR2 YFSETQ, per germline. The CDR3 loop spans 16 amino acids. The ends lost 2 bases at V and 4 bases at J; junction bases unmatched: 11. The CDR3 nucleotides are TGCGCCAGCAGCTTTGGTCTCGGGGGGGATCTATACGAGCAGTACTTC. Translating it yields CASSFGLGGDLYEQYF.

This chain joins TRBV9 and TRBJ1-1; D might be TRBD1 (6 bases). Trimming took off 4 bases at V and 0 bases at J, with 10 bases between the two ends. Germline V gives CDR1 SGDLS, CDR2 YYNGEE. CDR3 length: 14 residues. The CDR3 DNA reads as TGTGCCAGCAGCTTAGGACAGATGAACACTGAAGCTTTCTTT. Translating gives CASSLGQMNTEAFF.

This clone came up once. The chain is built from TRBV28 and TRBJ1-2, with a tentative D call TRBD1 (6 bases). Germline V lookup: CDR1 MDHEN, CDR2 SYDVKM. V gave up 7 bases and J gave up 2 bases, with 11 bases separating them. This CDR3 spans 13 amino acids. As DNA, the CDR3 is TGTGCCAGCACATATACAGGGAACTATGGCTACACCTTC. The encoded protein is CASTYTGNYGYTF.

The gene calls are TRBV4-3 and TRBJ1-1; no clear D. CDR1 is LGHNA, CDR2 YSLEER, per germline. Trimming removed 2 bases at V and 4 bases at J, with 14 bases between. The CDR3 is 15 residues long. In nucleotides, the CDR3 is TGCGCCAGCAGCCAACTAGCCGGCCCCATCACTGAAGCTTTCTTT. It is translated as CASSQLAGPITEAFF.